These T cell receptor beta chains were read from a single sample in a study of OX40 agonist ivuxolimab in advanced cancers. Clones were read by immunoSEQ multiplex PCR, and TCRdb kept only the in-frame ones, dropping some. The sample yields 30,000 or so clones, around nine tenths seen once. Sample: CD4+ or CD8+ T cells sorted from blood, taken in a trial of the OX40 agonist ivuxolimab. The receptors were sampled from an adult with an advanced solid tumor such as melanoma, head and neck, liver or kidney cancer. Each CDR3 is given with its conserved first and last residue. A D gene is named only where the DNA matches it firmly. Size is stated for part of the rows, as once, few or many counts, or as a class when the clone is expanded.

clone_size	v_call	cdr3_length	d_call	j_call	cdr3_aa	cdr3_nt
.	TRBV5-6	15	TRBD1	TRBJ2-5	CASSFSGQGQETQYF	TGTGCCAGCAGCTTTTCGGGACAGGGACAAGAGACCCAGTACTTC
.	TRBV7-9	12	.	TRBJ2-2	CASSLSTGELFF	TGTGCCAGCAGCTTAAGCACCGGGGAGCTGTTTTTT
.	TRBV19	15	TRBD2	TRBJ2-1	CASSIVAGGLGEQFF	TGTGCCAGTAGTATAGTCGCGGGAGGACTCGGTGAGCAGTTCTTC
.	TRBV4-3	17	.	TRBJ1-2	CASSQGSREKWGYGYTF	TGCGCCAGCAGCCAAGGGTCCAGAGAGAAATGGGGCTATGGCTACACCTTC
.	TRBV5-1	14	TRBD1	TRBJ2-3	CASSPGQRGDTQYF	TGCGCCAGCAGCCCGGGACAGCGCGGAGATACGCAGTATTTT
.	TRBV6-1	15	TRBD1	TRBJ2-1	CASSEWDSYYNEQFF	TGTGCCAGCAGTGAGTGGGACAGCTACTACAATGAGCAGTTCTTC
.	TRBV7-2	13	TRBD1	TRBJ1-2	CASSLGQGSGYTF	TGTGCCAGCAGTCTTGGACAGGGGTCTGGCTACACCTTC
.	TRBV27	13	TRBD1	TRBJ1-2	CASSPRTGYGYTF	TGTGCCAGCAGCCCGAGGACAGGCTATGGCTACACCTTC
.	TRBV5-1	17	.	TRBJ2-3	CASSPRQSSPRTDTQYF	TGCGCCAGCAGCCCGAGACAGAGCAGCCCTCGCACAGATACGCAGTATTTT
.	TRBV7-9	13	.	TRBJ1-3	CASSTGLGNTIYF	TGTGCCAGCAGTACAGGGCTTGGAAACACCATATATTTT
.	TRBV6-5	12	.	TRBJ2-7	CASSPGSYEQYF	TGTGCCAGCAGCCCGGGATCCTACGAGCAGTACTTC
.	TRBV7-2	12	.	TRBJ2-3	CASRSRWDTQYF	TGTGCCAGCAGATCCCGCTGGGATACGCAGTATTTT
.	TRBV7-9	17	TRBD2	TRBJ2-7	CASSFPGTSGTSYEQYF	TGTGCCAGCAGCTTCCCCGGGACTAGCGGGACCTCCTACGAGCAGTACTTC
once	TRBV28	15	.	TRBJ1-5	CASRFGRASNQPQHF	TGTGCCAGCAGGTTCGGACGGGCGTCCAATCAGCCCCAGCATTTT
few	TRBV4-1	14	.	TRBJ1-1	CASSQEGPNTEAFF	TGCGCCAGCAGCCAAGAAGGCCCGAACACTGAAGCTTTCTTT
.	TRBV27	13	.	TRBJ2-7	CASSPGGLWEQYF	TGTGCCAGCAGTCCTGGGGGGTTGTGGGAGCAGTACTTC
.	TRBV2	15	TRBD2	TRBJ2-4	CASTPSGSGANIQYF	TGTGCCAGCACTCCTAGCGGGAGTGGGGCAAACATTCAGTACTTC
.	TRBV27	14	.	TRBJ1-1	CASRRKGRNTEAFF	TGTGCCAGCAGGAGGAAGGGACGGAACACTGAAGCTTTCTTT
.	TRBV7-8	17	.	TRBJ2-4	CASSLEGEGLAKNIQYF	TGTGCCAGCAGCTTAGAGGGGGAGGGTTTAGCCAAAAACATTCAGTACTTC
.	TRBV5-1	16	.	TRBJ2-5	CASSETGTAAGGTQYF	TGCGCCAGCAGCGAAACCGGGACAGCCGCCGGGGGGACCCAGTACTTC
.	TRBV6-6	16	.	TRBJ2-2	CASSYRPLADTGELFF	TGTGCCAGCAGTTACCGGCCTCTCGCGGACACCGGGGAGCTGTTTTTT
.	TRBV28	13	.	TRBJ2-1	CASSLRDSNGQFF	TGTGCCAGCAGCCTCAGAGACTCCAATGGGCAGTTCTTC
once	TRBV4-3	16	TRBD2	TRBJ2-7	CASSPRTEGGSHEQYF	TGCGCCAGCAGCCCCCGGACGGAGGGAGGGAGCCACGAGCAGTACTTC
.	TRBV7-2	13	.	TRBJ2-3	CASSGGSGDTQYF	TGTGCCAGCAGCGGAGGTAGCGGAGATACGCAGTATTTT
.	TRBV27	15	TRBD2	TRBJ2-5	CASSYGLAGQETQYF	TGTGCCAGCAGTTATGGACTAGCGGGCCAAGAGACCCAGTACTTC
once	TRBV6-5	15	TRBD2	TRBJ2-3	CASSFGGGDTDTQYF	TGTGCCAGCAGTTTCGGCGGGGGAGACACAGATACGCAGTATTTT
.	TRBV25-1	12	TRBD1	TRBJ1-2	CASWTGGYGYTF	TGTGCCAGCTGGACAGGGGGCTATGGCTACACCTTC
.	TRBV6-5	12	.	TRBJ2-1	CASSYGGDEQFF	TGTGCCAGCAGTTACGGTGGGGACGAGCAGTTCTTC
.	TRBV19	13	.	TRBJ2-7	CASNKGGGSEQYF	TGTGCCAGTAATAAGGGAGGGGGCTCCGAGCAGTACTTC
.	TRBV29-1	15	TRBD1	TRBJ2-2	CSVNAGQGDSGELFF	TGCAGCGTTAACGCCGGACAGGGGGATTCCGGGGAGCTGTTTTTT
.	TRBV14	16	.	TRBJ2-3	CASSQEGGLLTDTQYF	TGTGCCAGCAGCCAAGAAGGGGGACTTTTAACAGATACGCAGTATTTT
.	TRBV28	14	TRBD1	TRBJ2-7	CASSSRQGAREQYF	TGTGCCAGCAGTTCCAGGCAGGGGGCTCGCGAGCAGTACTTC
.	TRBV25-1	13	.	TRBJ2-7	CASSRGGLLEQYF	TGTGCCAGCAGTAGAGGGGGACTACTAGAGCAGTACTTC
.	TRBV27	16	.	TRBJ2-7	CASSFPPSGGSYEQYF	TGTGCCAGCAGTTTTCCGCCTAGTGGGGGTTCCTACGAGCAGTACTTC
.	TRBV4-1	14	.	TRBJ2-1	CASSRGIGGNEQFF	TGCGCCAGCAGCCGTGGTATCGGGGGTAATGAGCAGTTCTTC
.	TRBV29-1	13	.	TRBJ1-1	CSVEDGPNTEAFF	TGCAGCGTTGAGGACGGACCCAACACTGAAGCTTTCTTT
.	TRBV6-1	17	.	TRBJ1-6	CASSEPGRGLKNSPLHF	TGTGCCAGCAGTGAGCCTGGCAGGGGCCTTAAGAATTCACCCCTCCACTTT
.	TRBV25-1	16	TRBD2	TRBJ2-7	CASSELAGVPPYEQYF	TGTGCCAGCAGTGAATTAGCGGGAGTGCCACCGTACGAGCAGTACTTC
.	TRBV27	15	TRBD2	TRBJ2-3	CASSLSSGSADTQYF	TGTGCCAGCAGTTTATCTAGCGGGAGTGCAGATACGCAGTATTTT
.	TRBV27	12	.	TRBJ2-3	CASIIRTDTQYF	TGTGCCAGCATTATTCGCACAGATACGCAGTATTTT
.	TRBV28	16	TRBD2	TRBJ2-3	CASSVWTSGNADTQYF	TGTGCCAGCAGCGTCTGGACTAGCGGGAACGCAGATACGCAGTATTTT
.	TRBV27	12	.	TRBJ1-6	CASSIGLSPLHF	TGTGCCAGCAGCATAGGGCTCTCACCCCTCCACTTT
.	TRBV6-5	13	.	TRBJ2-3	CASSYSEVDTQYF	TGTGCCAGCAGTTACTCCGAGGTGGATACGCAGTATTTT